Included here is one T cell receptor (beta chain) sequence, with context. Its antigen is not identified. Live CD3+CD8+TCRalphabeta+ cells were sorted into four subsets by PD-1 and/or TIGIT. Each library started from approximately 15 ng of total RNA using the QIAseq Immune Repertoire TCR panel. TCRdb fed the reads into MiXCR, producing one record per CDR3 protein. The repertoire holds approximately 360 distinct CDR3 sequences, with about 12% as singletons. The data were taken from a study of circulating CD8 cells and anti-PD-1 response in melanoma. On the study more broadly: Every 2 weeks, patients got 3 mg/kg nivolumab intravenously. Findings and caveats of the study: DNEG was most diverse; TIGIT repertoires were least diverse. Patients included both untreated and previously treated individuals.

CDR3 length equals 12 residues. Germline V gene lookup returns CDR1 SGHNT and CDR2 YYREEE (reference sequence). V shed 4 bases and J shed 7 bases, with 6 bases lying between them. The gene calls are TRBV5-4 and TRBJ1-6; D is ambiguous. Sequencing was performed on CD8+ T cells from PBMCs, taken at baseline or after one month of anti-PD-1 therapy (not recorded which). The sequence was obtained from a human donor with melanoma. The CDR3 DNA is TGTGCCAGCAGCGTTGAAAATTCACCCCTCCACTTT. Protein sequence: CASSVENSPLHF.